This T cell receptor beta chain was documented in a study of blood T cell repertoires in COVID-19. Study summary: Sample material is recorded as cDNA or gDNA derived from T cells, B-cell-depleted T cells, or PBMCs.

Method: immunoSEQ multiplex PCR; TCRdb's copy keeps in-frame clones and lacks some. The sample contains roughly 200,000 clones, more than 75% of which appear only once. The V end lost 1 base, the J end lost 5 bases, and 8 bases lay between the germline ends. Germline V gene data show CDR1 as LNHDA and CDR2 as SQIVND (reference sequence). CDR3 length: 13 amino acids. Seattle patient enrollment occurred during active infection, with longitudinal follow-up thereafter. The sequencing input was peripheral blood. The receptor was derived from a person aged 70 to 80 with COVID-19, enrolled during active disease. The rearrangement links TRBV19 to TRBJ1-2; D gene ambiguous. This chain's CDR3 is CASSIAWRYGYTF. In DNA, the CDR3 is TGTGCCAGTAGTATAGCGTGGAGGTATGGCTACACCTTC.